The 11 T cell receptor beta chains reported below all come from one sample, sequenced in a study of T cell responses to AZD1222 COVID-19 vaccine. Sequencing used immunoSEQ multiplex PCR; TCRdb keeps in-frame clones, though not all of them. The sample contains fewer than 200,000 clones, roughly 92% of which appear only once. The specimen was peripheral blood, collected 28 days after the second dose of the MenACWY control vaccine. The receptors originated from an adult who received the MenACWY meningococcal vaccine as a control.

The V and J genes are TRBV9 and TRBJ2-1, with a possible D match to TRBD2 (6 bases). Per the germline V gene, CDR1 is SGDLS and CDR2 is YYNGEE. The CDR3 consists of 16 residues. The V and J ends lost 2 bases and 3 bases respectively, with 15 bases between them. The CDR3 reads CASSVLRAGSYNEQFF. The CDR3 bases are TGTGCCAGCAGCGTGCTCCGAGCGGGTAGCTACAATGAGCAGTTCTTC.

Note on this clone: Here the CDR3 omits its conserved ending phenylalanine or tryptophan, so a read error is the likely source. The DNA is omitted, as the CDR3 cannot be located on it reliably, and the CDR3 follows TCRdb's listing. The J gene is TRBJ1-2, the V gene TRBV21-1. TRBV21-1 is assigned pseudogene status. 10 amino acids form the CDR3, both terminal residues included. The CDR3 loop is CASSTGASVP.

The chain is built from TRBV28 and TRBJ1-5, with 9 bases matching TRBD1. The V gene end was trimmed by 5 bases and the J gene end by 3 bases; junction bases not matched to a gene: 5. Germline assignment: CDR1 MDHEN and CDR2 SYDVKM. This CDR3 contains 15 residues. CDR3 protein: CASSILQGANQPQHF. The CDR3 DNA reads TGTGCCAGCAGTATACTACAGGGGGCCAATCAGCCCCAGCATTTT.

This chain joins TRBV5-6 and TRBJ1-1, with 8 bases identical to TRBD1. The germline CDR1 and CDR2 sequences are SGHDT and YYEEEE. J lost 5 bases, V lost 5 bases, and 11 bases had no gene match. CDR3 length equals 15 residues. The CDR3 region is CASSLRRTGLTEAFF. In DNA form, the CDR3 reads TGTGCCAGCAGTCTTAGGAGGACAGGGTTGACTGAAGCTTTCTTT.

The chain recombines TRBV6-5 with TRBJ1-5; D is undetermined. Germline CDR1 reads MNHEY; CDR2 reads SVGAGI. V was shortened by 6 bases and J by 4 bases, with 16 bases between the two germline ends. The CDR3 consists of 15 residues. In nucleotides, the CDR3 is TGTGCCAGCAGCTCGGATAGGGCCCTAAATCAGCCCCAGCATTTT. Protein product: CASSSDRALNQPQHF.

This chain connects TRBV6-1 to TRBJ2-7, with D unclear. Trimming removed 3 bases from V and 7 bases from J, with 7 bases in between. This CDR3 contains 11 residues. Germline V lookup: CDR1 MNHNS, CDR2 SASEGT. Here the CDR3 DNA reads TGTGCCAGCAGTGAGCCTACGGAGCAGTACTTC. Translating it yields CASSEPTEQYF.

This rearrangement joins TRBV29-1 to TRBJ2-6; D is unclear. The V gene lost 5 bases and the J gene lost 2 bases, with 7 bases spanning the gap. The CDR3 spans 13 residues. Germline V gene lookup returns CDR1 SQVTM and CDR2 ANQGSEA. CDR3 sequence: CSVSRAGANVLTF. The DNA for the CDR3 is TGCAGCGTTTCTAGAGCTGGGGCCAACGTCCTGACTTTC.

The V and J genes are TRBV7-8 and TRBJ2-2; 15 bases are a match to TRBD2. The CDR3 is 17 amino acids. Trimming took 7 bases from V and 4 from J; bases not matched to a gene: 7. Germline V lookup: CDR1 SGHVS, CDR2 FQNEAQ. For the CDR3, the DNA is TGTGCCAGCACCCCTGGGACTAGCGGGAGGAGCACCGGGGAGCTGTTTTTT. Protein sequence: CASTPGTSGRSTGELFF. The variable domain in full, completed from reference TRBV7-8 and TRBJ2-2, reads GAGVSQSPRYKVAKRGQDVALRCDPISGHVSLFWYQQALGQGPEFLTYFQNEAQLDKSGLPSDRFFAERPEGSVSTLKIQRTQQEDSAVYLCASTPGTSGRSTGELFFGEGSRLTVL.

The chain couples TRBV6-5 to TRBJ1-1; D not resolved. Germline assignment: CDR1 MNHEY and CDR2 SVGAGI. V was clipped by 2 bases and J by 3 bases, with 7 bases between them. CDR3 length equals 13 residues. The CDR3, as DNA: TGTGCCAGCAGTTACCAGAGGGACACTGAAGCTTTCTTT. It encodes CASSYQRDTEAFF.

The chain carries TRBV27 and TRBJ2-7; D unresolved. Germline V gene lookup returns CDR1 MNHEY and CDR2 SMNVEV (reference sequence). The V end was cut by 0 bases, the J end by 2 bases, with 11 bases between. The CDR3 extends over 15 amino acids. The CDR3 region is CASSLSLGRTYEQYF. DNA for the CDR3: TGTGCCAGCAGTTTATCTCTGGGTCGAACCTACGAGCAGTACTTC.

V usage is TRBV25-1 and J usage is TRBJ2-7; maybe TRBD1 (5 bases). Germline V CDR1 and CDR2: MGHDK, SYGVNS. Trimming stripped 8 bases from V and 5 bases from J, with 16 bases between. The CDR3 loop spans 13 amino acids. The CDR3 sequence is CASADTIRDEQYF. The CDR3 coding sequence is TGTGCCAGCGCTGACACGATCAGGGACGAGCAGTACTTC.